These T cell receptor beta chains were read from a single sample in a study of cytomegalovirus exposure and HLA in healthy donors. Profiling relied on immunoSEQ multiplex PCR, and the TCRdb table lists in-frame clones only, not all of them. Of approximately 280,000 clones detected, 88% appear once; the ten largest clones hold around 0.92%. Sequenced sample: PBMCs. All receptors derive from a woman between 18 and 29 years old in good health and CMV-seronegative. CDR3s include the opening cysteine and the closing phenylalanine or tryptophan. Fields, in order: clone size, V gene, D gene, J gene, CDR3 protein, CDR3 DNA. D genes are given only for firm matches. Only some rows state a clone size, as once, few, many or a class for expanded clones.

NA	TRBV4-2	NA	TRBJ2-3	CASSQDRPAAGFTDTQYF	TGTGCCAGCAGCCAAGATCGACCCGCAGCGGGTTTCACAGATACGCAGTATTTT
NA	TRBV4-3	TRBD1	TRBJ1-4	CASSPSLQGSGEKLFF	TGCGCCAGCAGCCCGAGTCTACAGGGGAGTGGGGAAAAACTGTTTTTT
NA	TRBV30	NA	TRBJ1-2	CAWSGGLGYTF	TGTGCCTGGAGTGGCGGTTTGGGCTACACCTTC
NA	TRBV5-6	NA	TRBJ1-2	CASSLRPGDYGYTF	TGTGCCAGCAGCTTGCGACCAGGTGACTATGGCTACACCTTC
NA	TRBV27	NA	TRBJ1-2	CASSLGAGGYGYTF	TGTGCCAGCAGTTTAGGAGCAGGAGGCTATGGCTACACCTTC
NA	TRBV4-2	TRBD1	TRBJ1-5	CASSQLDRGNQPQHF	TGTGCCAGCAGCCAATTGGACAGGGGCAATCAGCCCCAGCATTTT
NA	TRBV6-1	NA	TRBJ2-3	CATKKGEGSTDTQYF	TGTGCCACCAAAAAGGGAGAGGGATCCACAGATACGCAGTATTTT
once	TRBV7-9	TRBD1	TRBJ2-7	CASSWSEQGAQEQYF	TGTGCCAGCTCCTGGAGTGAACAGGGGGCACAAGAGCAGTACTTC
NA	TRBV7-2	NA	TRBJ2-7	CASSLVLKYEQYF	TGTGCCAGCAGCTTAGTACTCAAATACGAGCAGTACTTC
NA	TRBV19	NA	TRBJ2-3	CASSIARGSTDTQYF	TGTGCCAGTAGTATAGCGCGCGGGAGCACAGATACGCAGTATTTT
NA	TRBV28	NA	TRBJ2-7	CASRQGGSYEQYF	TGTGCCAGCAGGCAGGGAGGTTCCTACGAGCAGTACTTC
NA	TRBV5-6	NA	TRBJ2-1	CASSLAPEPYNEQFF	TGTGCCAGCAGCTTGGCCCCAGAACCTTACAATGAGCAGTTCTTC
NA	TRBV11-2	NA	TRBJ2-7	CASSLDFTSYEQYF	TGTGCCAGCAGCTTAGATTTCACATCCTACGAGCAGTACTTC
NA	TRBV2	NA	TRBJ2-3	CASSESGSGRTDTQYF	TGTGCCAGCAGTGAAAGTGGTAGCGGACGCACAGATACGCAGTATTTT
once	TRBV5-6	TRBD1	TRBJ2-7	CASSPAGTGVYKQYF	TGTGCCAGCAGCCCGGCCGGGACAGGCGTCTACAAGCAGTACTTC
NA	TRBV6-4	TRBD2	TRBJ2-1	CASSVGAGAGNEQFF	TGTGCCAGCAGTGTCGGAGCGGGAGCGGGAAATGAGCAGTTCTTC
NA	TRBV20-1	NA	TRBJ2-7	CSATAPFGQYF	TGCAGTGCTACAGCGCCCTTCGGGCAGTACTTC
NA	TRBV9	NA	TRBJ1-6	CASSVDPYGLDKTNSPLHF	TGTGCCAGCAGCGTAGACCCGTACGGTCTGGACAAGACGAATTCACCCCTCCACTTT
few	TRBV11-3	TRBD1	TRBJ2-1	CASSLDLGTGSNEQFF	TGTGCCAGCAGCTTAGATCTGGGGACAGGGAGCAATGAGCAGTTCTTC
NA	TRBV6-1	TRBD2	TRBJ2-3	CASSDPQRDPTDTQYF	TGTGCCAGCAGTGATCCTCAGCGGGACCCCACAGATACGCAGTATTTT
NA	TRBV5-1	NA	TRBJ1-2	CASSLADGAYGYTF	TGCGCCAGCAGCTTGGCCGACGGAGCCTATGGCTACACCTTC
NA	TRBV5-1	NA	TRBJ2-7	CASSPDWFYEQYF	TGCGCCAGCAGCCCGGACTGGTTCTACGAGCAGTACTTC